This entry describes one TCR beta chain. Trimming took 2 bases from V and 4 from J, leaving 12 bases between them. The germline V gene has CDR1 SGHRS and CDR2 YFSETQ. This CDR3 contains 14 residues. Terminally differentiated effector memory CD45RA+ cells were excluded from the naive CD8 cells, which were CD45RO-negative and positively selected for CCR7. Per the study methods: With immunoSEQ giving junction-only sequences and no quality scores, filtering differed. The assay was immunoSEQ multiplex PCR, and TCRdb's table has in-frame clones only and misses some. V and J calls and clone size are given by that table; D and trimming were obtained from the DNA. This table has around 1.9 million clones, 80% to 95% appearing once. The entry originates in a study of shared clonotypes between healthy human individuals.

The chain couples TRBV5-1 to TRBJ1-1, with D hard to call. The TCR comes from a young man in good health. Some clones in this sample may be carry-over from other donors' samples. The specimen was naive CD8+ T cells from PBMCs. CDR3 DNA: TGCGCCAGCAGCTTACGGACGGAACCCACTGAAGCTTTCTTT. Its protein product is CASSLRTEPTEAFF.